This TCR beta chain was identified during a study of blood T cell repertoires in COVID-19. Overall study: Sites across the United States, Italy and Spain contributed samples from acute and convalescent COVID-19.

The ends lost 8 bases at V and 4 bases at J; junction bases unmatched: 13. The CDR3 spans 15 residues. The V gene's germline CDR1 is MNHEY and CDR2 SVGAGI. Here immunoSEQ multiplex PCR was the method, and the copy in TCRdb shows in-frame clones only, minus some. Of under 130,000 clones in the sample, 84% were seen once. The TCR comes from a human donor in a cohort sampled during active or convalescent COVID-19. The sequenced sample consisted of peripheral blood. This chain uses TRBV6-5 with TRBJ2-7; 8 nucleotides align to TRBD1. The CDR3 nucleotides read TGTGCCAGCCGACAGGGGCCGGGCGAGCCTTACGAGCAGTACTTC. Translation gives CASRQGPGEPYEQYF.